This TCR beta chain was obtained from a study of T cell repertoires in cytomegalovirus infection. Each CDR3 protein is one row after TCRdb ran MiXCR on the reads. This sample has approximately 770,000 distinct CDR3 sequences, with 25% to 30% found just once. Comment on this clonotype: Its antigen is as yet unknown.

CDR1 MNHEY and CDR2 SVGAGI come from the germline V gene. CDR3 length: 14 residues. The V and J ends lost 7 bases and 1 base respectively, with 13 bases between them. The chain is built from TRBV6-5 and TRBJ1-1; no reliable D call. The origin of this receptor is a human donor in good health (CMV status not recorded). Some clones in this sample may be carry-over from other donors' samples. The sequencing here drew on cultured CD8+ T cells from PBMCs, taken from culture after CMV antigen stimulation. The chain's CDR3 is CASKIAGGNTEAFF. The DNA for the CDR3 is TGTGCCAGCAAAATCGCCGGAGGGAACACTGAAGCTTTCTTT.